This T cell receptor beta chain derives from a study of shared clonotypes between healthy human individuals. CDR1 and CDR2 (germline): LNHDA, SQIVND (reference sequence). V lost 4 bases, J lost 5 bases, and 7 bases stayed unmatched. CDR3 length: 14 amino acids. Assay: immunoSEQ multiplex PCR; the TCRdb copy retains only in-frame clones and omits some. The data contain 2 million to 2.5 million clones, more than 85% of them seen just once; the ten biggest clones take up 0.35% to 0.45%. This TCR was sampled from a man aged 18 to 29 in good health. Some clones in this sample may be carry-over from other donors' samples. What was sequenced was naive CD4+ T cells from PBMCs. Regarding subset: CD45RA+ positively selected. J is TRBJ2-7 and V is TRBV19, with 8 bases matching TRBD2. The chain's CDR3 is CASSRGLVLNEQYF. For the CDR3, the DNA is TGTGCCAGTAGTAGGGGACTAGTTCTCAACGAGCAGTACTTC.